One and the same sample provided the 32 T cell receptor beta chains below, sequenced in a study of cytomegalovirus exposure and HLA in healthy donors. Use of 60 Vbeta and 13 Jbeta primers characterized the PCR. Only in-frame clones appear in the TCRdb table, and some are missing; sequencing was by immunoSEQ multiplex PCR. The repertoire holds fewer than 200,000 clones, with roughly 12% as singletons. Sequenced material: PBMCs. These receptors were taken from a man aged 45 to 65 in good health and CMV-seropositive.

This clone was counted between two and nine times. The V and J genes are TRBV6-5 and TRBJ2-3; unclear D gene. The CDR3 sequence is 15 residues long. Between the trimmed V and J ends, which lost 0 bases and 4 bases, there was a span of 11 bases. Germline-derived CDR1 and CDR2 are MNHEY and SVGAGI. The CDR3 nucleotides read TGTGCCAGCAGTTACTCACCTCTCCTACCAGATACGCAGTATTTT. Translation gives CASSYSPLLPDTQYF.

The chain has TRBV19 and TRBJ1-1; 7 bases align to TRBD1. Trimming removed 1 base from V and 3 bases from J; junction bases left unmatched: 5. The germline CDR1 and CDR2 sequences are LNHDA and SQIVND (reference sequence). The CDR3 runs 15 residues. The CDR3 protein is CASSIANRGYTEAFF. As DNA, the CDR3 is TGTGCCAGTAGTATAGCTAACAGGGGATACACTGAAGCTTTCTTT. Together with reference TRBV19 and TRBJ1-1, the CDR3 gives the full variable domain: DGGITQSPKYLFRKEGQNVTLSCEQNLNHDAMYWYRQDPGQGLRLIYYSQIVNDFQKGDIAEGYSVSREKKESFPLTVTSAQKNPTAFYLCASSIANRGYTEAFFGQGTRLTVV.

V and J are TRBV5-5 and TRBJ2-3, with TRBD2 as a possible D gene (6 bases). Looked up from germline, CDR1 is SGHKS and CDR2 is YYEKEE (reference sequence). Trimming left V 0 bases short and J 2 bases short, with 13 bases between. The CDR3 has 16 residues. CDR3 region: CASSLGGSGPTDTQYF. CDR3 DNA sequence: TGTGCCAGCAGCTTGGGGGGTAGCGGCCCCACAGATACGCAGTATTTT.

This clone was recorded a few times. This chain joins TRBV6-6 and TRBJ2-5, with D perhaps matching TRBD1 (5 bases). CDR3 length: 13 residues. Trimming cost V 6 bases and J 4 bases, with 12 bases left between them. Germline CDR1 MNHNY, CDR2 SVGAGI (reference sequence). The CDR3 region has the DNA TGTGCCAGCAGCGGCCGAAGGGGAGAGACCCAGTACTTC. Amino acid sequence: CASSGRRGETQYF.

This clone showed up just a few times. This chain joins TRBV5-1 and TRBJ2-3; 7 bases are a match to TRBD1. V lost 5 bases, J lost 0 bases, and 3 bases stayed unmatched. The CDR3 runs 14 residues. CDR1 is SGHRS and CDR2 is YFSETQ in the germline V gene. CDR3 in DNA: TGCGCCAGCAGACAGGGGAGTAGCACAGATACGCAGTATTTT. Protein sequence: CASRQGSSTDTQYF.

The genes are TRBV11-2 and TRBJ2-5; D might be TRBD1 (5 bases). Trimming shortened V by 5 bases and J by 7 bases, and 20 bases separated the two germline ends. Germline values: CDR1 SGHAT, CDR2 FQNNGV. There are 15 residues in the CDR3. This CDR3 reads CASSEPGSAFRTQYF. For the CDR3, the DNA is TGTGCCAGCAGCGAACCAGGGTCTGCCTTTCGGACCCAGTACTTC.

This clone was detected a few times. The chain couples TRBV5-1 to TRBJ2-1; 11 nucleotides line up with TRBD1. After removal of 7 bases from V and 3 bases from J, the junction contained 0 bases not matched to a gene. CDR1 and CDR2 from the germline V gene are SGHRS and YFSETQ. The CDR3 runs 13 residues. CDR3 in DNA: TGCGCCAGCGGGACAGGGGGCTACAATGAGCAGTTCTTC. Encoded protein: CASGTGGYNEQFF. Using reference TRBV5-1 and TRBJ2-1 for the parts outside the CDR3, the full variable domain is KAGVTQTPRYLIKTRGQQVTLSCSPISGHRSVSWYQQTPGQGLQFLFEYFSETQRNKGNFPGRFSGRQFSNSRSEMNVSTLELGDSALYLCASGTGGYNEQFFGPGTRLTVL.

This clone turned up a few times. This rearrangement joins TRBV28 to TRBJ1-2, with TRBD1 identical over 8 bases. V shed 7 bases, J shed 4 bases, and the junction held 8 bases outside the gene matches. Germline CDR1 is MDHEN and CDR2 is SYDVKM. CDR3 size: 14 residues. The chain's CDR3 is CASTPTGGFYGYTF. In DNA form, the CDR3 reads TGTGCCAGCACCCCAACAGGGGGGTTCTATGGCTACACCTTC.

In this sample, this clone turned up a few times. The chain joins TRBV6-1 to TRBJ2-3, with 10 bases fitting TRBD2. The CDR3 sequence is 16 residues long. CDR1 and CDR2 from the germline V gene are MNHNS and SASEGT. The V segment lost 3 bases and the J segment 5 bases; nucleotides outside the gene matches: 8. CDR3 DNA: TGTGCCAGCAGTGACCGAGCGGGGGGGCACTTAGATACGCAGTATTTT. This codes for CASSDRAGGHLDTQYF.

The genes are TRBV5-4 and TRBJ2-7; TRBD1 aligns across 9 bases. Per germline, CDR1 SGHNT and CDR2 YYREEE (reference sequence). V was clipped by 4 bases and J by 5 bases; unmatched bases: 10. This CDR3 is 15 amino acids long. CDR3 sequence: CASSTEGQGTNEQYF. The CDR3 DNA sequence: TGTGCCAGCAGCACGGAGGGACAGGGTACCAACGAGCAGTACTTC.

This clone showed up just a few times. This CDR3 is CASTNTGAGEQFF. CDR3 DNA sequence: TGTGCCAGCACTAACACAGGGGCTGGAGAGCAGTTCTTC. V gene TRBV6-5 combines with J gene TRBJ2-1, with 7 bases that match TRBD1. The CDR3 is 13 residues long. V lost 7 bases and J lost 10; bases outside the gene matches: 10. Per the germline V gene, CDR1 is MNHEY and CDR2 is SVGAGI.

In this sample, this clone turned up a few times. CDR3 protein: CAWSVRPLGGTEAFF. DNA for the CDR3: TGTGCCTGGAGTGTACGCCCTCTCGGGGGGACTGAAGCTTTCTTT. J is TRBJ1-1 and V is TRBV30; D is possibly TRBD1 (5 bases). The germline V gene has CDR1 GTSNPN and CDR2 SVGIG (reference sequence). V gave up 0 bases and J gave up 5 bases, with 16 bases separating them. CDR3 length: 15 residues.

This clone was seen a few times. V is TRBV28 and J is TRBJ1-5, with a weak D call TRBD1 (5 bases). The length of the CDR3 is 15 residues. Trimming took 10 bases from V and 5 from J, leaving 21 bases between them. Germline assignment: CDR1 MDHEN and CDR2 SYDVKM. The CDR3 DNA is TGTGCCATTTCTACCGGGACTCCCCTTTATCAGCCCCAGCATTTT. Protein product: CAISTGTPLYQPQHF.

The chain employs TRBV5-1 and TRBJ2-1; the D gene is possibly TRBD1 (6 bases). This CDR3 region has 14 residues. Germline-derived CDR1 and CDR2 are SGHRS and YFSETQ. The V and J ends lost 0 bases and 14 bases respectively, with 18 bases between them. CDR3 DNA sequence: TGCGCCAGCAGCTTGGAGTCTGGCAGGGGCGTTAAGTTCTTC. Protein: CASSLESGRGVKFF.

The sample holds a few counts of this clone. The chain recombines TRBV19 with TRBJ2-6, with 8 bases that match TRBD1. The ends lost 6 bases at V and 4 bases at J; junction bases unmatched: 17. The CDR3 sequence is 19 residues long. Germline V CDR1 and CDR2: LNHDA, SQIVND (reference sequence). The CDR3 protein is CASSILNLGQGMGANVLTF. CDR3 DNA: TGTGCCAGTAGCATATTGAACCTCGGACAGGGCATGGGGGCCAACGTCCTGACTTTC.

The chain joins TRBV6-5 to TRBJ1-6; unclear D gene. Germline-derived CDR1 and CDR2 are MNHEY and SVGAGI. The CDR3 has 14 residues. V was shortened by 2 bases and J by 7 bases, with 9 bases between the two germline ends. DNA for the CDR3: TGTGCCAGCAGTTACAGAGGAGTCAATTCACCCCTCCACTTT. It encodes CASSYRGVNSPLHF.

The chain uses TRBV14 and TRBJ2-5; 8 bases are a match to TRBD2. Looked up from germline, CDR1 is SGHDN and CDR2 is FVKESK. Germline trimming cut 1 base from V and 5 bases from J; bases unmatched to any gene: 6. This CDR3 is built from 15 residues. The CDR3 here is CASSQVFGGAETQYF. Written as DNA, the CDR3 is TGTGCCAGCAGCCAAGTATTCGGGGGGGCGGAGACCCAGTACTTC.

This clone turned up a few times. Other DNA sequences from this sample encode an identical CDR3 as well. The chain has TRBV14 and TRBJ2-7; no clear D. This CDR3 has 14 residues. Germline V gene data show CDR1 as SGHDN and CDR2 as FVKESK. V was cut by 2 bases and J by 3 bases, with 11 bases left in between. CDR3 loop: CASSQLGGHYEQYF. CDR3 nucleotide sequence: TGTGCCAGCAGCCAACTAGGTGGCCACTACGAGCAGTACTTC.

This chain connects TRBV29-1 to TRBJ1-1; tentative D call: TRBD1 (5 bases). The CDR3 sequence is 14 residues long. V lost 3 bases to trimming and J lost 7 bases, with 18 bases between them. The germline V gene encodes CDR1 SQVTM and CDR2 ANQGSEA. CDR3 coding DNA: TGCAGCGTTGACCCCCAGGGCAGGGAGGGTGAAGCTTTCTTT. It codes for CSVDPQGREGEAFF.

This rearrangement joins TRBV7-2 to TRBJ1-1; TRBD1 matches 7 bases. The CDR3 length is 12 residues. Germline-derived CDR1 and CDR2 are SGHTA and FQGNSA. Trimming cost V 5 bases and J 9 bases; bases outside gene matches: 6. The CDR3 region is CASSPGTEKAFF. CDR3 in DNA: TGTGCCAGCAGCCCAGGGACAGAAAAAGCTTTCTTT.

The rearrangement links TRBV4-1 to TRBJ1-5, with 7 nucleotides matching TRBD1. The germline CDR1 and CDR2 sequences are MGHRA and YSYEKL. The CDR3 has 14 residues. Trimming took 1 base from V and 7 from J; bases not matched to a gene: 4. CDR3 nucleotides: TGCGCCAGCAGCCAAGCGACAGGGCGGCAGCCCCAGCATTTT. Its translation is CASSQATGRQPQHF.

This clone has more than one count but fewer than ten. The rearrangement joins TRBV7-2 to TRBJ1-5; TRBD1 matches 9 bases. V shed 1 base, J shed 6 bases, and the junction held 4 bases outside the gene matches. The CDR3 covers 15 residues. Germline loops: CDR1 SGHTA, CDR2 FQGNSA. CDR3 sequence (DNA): TGTGCCAGCAGCTTAGACAGGGGGCAGGGTCAGCCCCAGCATTTT. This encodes CASSLDRGQGQPQHF.

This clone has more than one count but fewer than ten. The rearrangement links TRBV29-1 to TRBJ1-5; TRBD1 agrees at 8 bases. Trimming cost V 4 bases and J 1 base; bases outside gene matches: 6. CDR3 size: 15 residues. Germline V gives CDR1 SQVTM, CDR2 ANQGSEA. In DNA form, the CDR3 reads TGCAGCGTTGTTGGACAGGGAGGAAGCAATCAGCCCCAGCATTTT. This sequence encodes CSVVGQGGSNQPQHF.

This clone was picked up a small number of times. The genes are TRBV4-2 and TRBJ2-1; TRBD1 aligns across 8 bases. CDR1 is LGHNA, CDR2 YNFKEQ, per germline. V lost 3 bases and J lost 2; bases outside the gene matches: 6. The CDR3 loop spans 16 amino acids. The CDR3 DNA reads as TGTGCCAGCAGCCAGCTGGACAGGGTCACCTACAATGAGCAGTTCTTC. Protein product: CASSQLDRVTYNEQFF.

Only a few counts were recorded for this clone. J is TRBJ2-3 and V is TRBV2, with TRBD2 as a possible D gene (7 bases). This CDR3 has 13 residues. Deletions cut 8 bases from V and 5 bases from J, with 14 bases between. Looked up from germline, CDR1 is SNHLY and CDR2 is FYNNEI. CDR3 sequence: CASSEGGEDTQYF. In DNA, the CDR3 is TGTGCCAGCTCGGAGGGGGGGGAAGATACGCAGTATTTT.

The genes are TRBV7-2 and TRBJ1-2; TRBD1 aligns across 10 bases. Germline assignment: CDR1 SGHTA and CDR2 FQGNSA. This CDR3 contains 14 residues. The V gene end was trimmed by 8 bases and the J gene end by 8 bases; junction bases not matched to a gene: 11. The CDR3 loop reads CASSTGQGFEGYTF. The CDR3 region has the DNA TGTGCCAGCTCAACGGGACAGGGGTTCGAAGGCTACACCTTC.

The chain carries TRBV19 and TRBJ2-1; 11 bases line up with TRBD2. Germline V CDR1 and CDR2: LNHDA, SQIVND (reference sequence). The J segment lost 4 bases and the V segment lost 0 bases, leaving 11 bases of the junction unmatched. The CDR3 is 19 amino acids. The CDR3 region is CASSIDRASGGRLYNEQFF. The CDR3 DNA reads TGTGCCAGTAGTATAGATCGAGCTAGCGGGGGGCGTCTGTACAATGAGCAGTTCTTC. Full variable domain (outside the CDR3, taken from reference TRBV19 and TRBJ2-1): DGGITQSPKYLFRKEGQNVTLSCEQNLNHDAMYWYRQDPGQGLRLIYYSQIVNDFQKGDIAEGYSVSREKKESFPLTVTSAQKNPTAFYLCASSIDRASGGRLYNEQFFGPGTRLTVL.

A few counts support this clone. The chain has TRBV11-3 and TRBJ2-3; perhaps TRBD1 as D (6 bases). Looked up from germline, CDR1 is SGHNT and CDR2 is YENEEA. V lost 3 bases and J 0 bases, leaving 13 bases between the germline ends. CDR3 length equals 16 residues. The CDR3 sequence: CASSLAHRASTDTQYF. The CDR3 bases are TGTGCCAGCAGCTTGGCCCACAGGGCTAGCACAGATACGCAGTATTTT.

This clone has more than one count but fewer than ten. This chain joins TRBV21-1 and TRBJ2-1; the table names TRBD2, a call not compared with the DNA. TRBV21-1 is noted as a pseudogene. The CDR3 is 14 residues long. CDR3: CASSKGEGYNEQFF. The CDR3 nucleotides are TGTGCCAGCAGCAAAGGGGAGGGTTACAATGAGCAGTTCTTC.

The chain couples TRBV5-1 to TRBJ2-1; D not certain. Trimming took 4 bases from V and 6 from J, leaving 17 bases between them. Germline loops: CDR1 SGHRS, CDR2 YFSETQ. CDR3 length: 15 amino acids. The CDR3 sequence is CASSPRGLVVNEQFF. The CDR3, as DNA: TGCGCCAGCAGCCCCCGTGGTCTAGTCGTCAATGAGCAGTTCTTC.

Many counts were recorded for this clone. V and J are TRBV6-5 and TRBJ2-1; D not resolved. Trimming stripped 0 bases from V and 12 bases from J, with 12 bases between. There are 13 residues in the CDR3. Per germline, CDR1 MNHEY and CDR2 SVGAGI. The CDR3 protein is CASSYSYGFGQFF. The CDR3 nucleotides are TGTGCCAGCAGTTACTCCTACGGGTTTGGGCAGTTCTTC.

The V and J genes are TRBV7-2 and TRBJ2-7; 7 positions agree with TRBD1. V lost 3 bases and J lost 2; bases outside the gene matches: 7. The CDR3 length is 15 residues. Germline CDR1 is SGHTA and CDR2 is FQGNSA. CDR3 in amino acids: CASSLAQGYPYEQYF. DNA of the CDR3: TGTGCCAGCAGCTTGGCACAGGGGTACCCCTACGAGCAGTACTTC.